This T cell receptor beta chain originates from a study of PD-1 blockade in classical Hodgkin lymphoma. Overall study findings and caveats: It was CD4+ TCR diversity, not CD8+, that rose significantly by C4D1.

Germline-derived CDR1 and CDR2 are DFQATT and SNEGSKA (reference sequence). The CDR3 has 11 amino acids. The V and J ends lost 7 bases and 7 bases respectively, with 11 bases between them. With regard to this clone: Its antigen remains unidentified.

Measured with immunoSEQ multiplex PCR; TCRdb has only the in-frame clones, and not every one. The table includes about 29,000 clones, 60% to 80% detected once. All trial patients relapsed after autologous stem cell transplantation. This rearrangement joins TRBV20-1 to TRBJ2-1; D is perhaps TRBD1 or TRBD2 (5 bases each). The material was peripheral blood mononuclear cells (PBMCs), obtained before the second cycle of nivolumab. The origin of this receptor is a human donor with classical Hodgkin lymphoma. The chain's CDR3 is CSGGSGNEQFF. CDR3 nucleotide sequence: TGCAGTGGGGGCTCGGGGAATGAGCAGTTCTTC.